Listed below are T cell receptor beta chains from one sample, sequenced in a study of T cells in localized non-small cell lung cancer. TCRdb's copy holds only in-frame clones and misses some; the assay was immunoSEQ multiplex PCR. The sample consists of some 41,000 clones, 75% to 95% of them appearing once. Source: PBMCs, taken before any cancer treatment. These receptor sequences come from a woman between 40 and 69 years old with stage II lung adenocarcinoma. Each CDR3 is given with its conserved first and last residue. The order of the fields is D gene, clone size, V gene, J gene, CDR3 DNA, CDR3 protein. A D gene is named only where the DNA matches it firmly. Some rows have no size entry. The others give once, few or many, or a class for an expanded clone.

-,-,TRBV11-2,TRBJ1-1,TGTGCCAGCAGCGCCCGTGGAGGCCGGAACACTGAAGCTTTCTTT,CASSARGGRNTEAFF
TRBD2,-,TRBV7-8,TRBJ2-2,TGTGCCAGCAGCTTAGCGCCTCGGGAGGCCGGGGAGCTGTTTTTT,CASSLAPREAGELFF
-,-,TRBV6-5,TRBJ1-2,TGTGCCAGCGGGGGCTGGCTCTCGGGTGATGGCTACACCTTC,CASGGWLSGDGYTF
TRBD2,-,TRBV14,TRBJ2-7,TGTGCCAGCAGCCAAGGGACTAGCGGGAGGCAGTACTTC,CASSQGTSGRQYF
-,once,TRBV2,TRBJ1-4,TGTGCCAGCAGTGAAGTGCAGGGAGGTGAAAAACTGTTTTTT,CASSEVQGGEKLFF
-,-,TRBV7-2,TRBJ2-5,TGTGCCAGCAGCCCCAATAGGGGGGCGGGGGTTGGAGAGACCCAGTACTTC,CASSPNRGAGVGETQYF
TRBD1,-,TRBV18,TRBJ1-5,TGTGCCAGCTCAGGAGGCGCGGGCGGCAGGGGGCCAAATCAGCCCCAGCATTTT,CASSGGAGGRGPNQPQHF
-,-,TRBV7-8,TRBJ2-3,TGTGCCAGCAGCAAAGGGGGAGATACGCAGTATTTT,CASSKGGDTQYF
-,few,TRBV28,TRBJ1-2,TGTGCCAGCAGTCTCGGGGGCGCGTATCAGGGCTACACCTTC,CASSLGGAYQGYTF
TRBD2,-,TRBV9,TRBJ2-1,TGTGCCAGCAGCCGACTAGCGGGAGTGGAAGACTCCTACAATGAGCAGTTCTTC,CASSRLAGVEDSYNEQFF
-,-,TRBV19,TRBJ1-1,TGTGCCAGTAGTATGGGTGGCACTGAAGCTTTCTTT,CASSMGGTEAFF
TRBD1,-,TRBV28,TRBJ2-7,TGTGCCAGCAGTCTCCCGGCCGGGACAGCGAGCTACGAGCAGTACTTC,CASSLPAGTASYEQYF
-,-,TRBV28,TRBJ2-5,TGTGCCAGCAGTTTTAGTCCGGTCCAAGAGACCCAGTACTTC,CASSFSPVQETQYF
-,-,TRBV5-5,TRBJ1-5,TGTGCCAGCAGCCCCACATCCGGTGGGGGCAACCAGCCCCAGCATTTT,CASSPTSGGGNQPQHF
-,-,TRBV21-1,TRBJ2-3,TGTGCCAGCAGCAAAGTGTACAGGGAATCAGATACGCAGTATTTT,CASSKVYRESDTQYF
-,-,TRBV6-4,TRBJ2-1,TGTGCCAGCAGTGACCGCGGAGCCCCCTACAATGAGCAGTTCTTC,CASSDRGAPYNEQFF
TRBD2,-,TRBV11-3,TRBJ2-1,TGTGCCAGCAATAAGCGGGACTACAATGAGCAGTTCTTC,CASNKRDYNEQFF
-,-,TRBV5-4,TRBJ2-5,TGTGCCAGCAGCTTGGGTTCTTACCTTTCAGGCCGGGGTGGAGAGACCCAGTACTTC,CASSLGSYLSGRGGETQYF
-,few,TRBV5-1,TRBJ2-2,TGCGCCAGCAGCTGGGGGAACACCGGGGAGCTGTTTTTT,CASSWGNTGELFF
TRBD2,-,TRBV15,TRBJ2-3,TGTGCCACCAGGGGAAAGGGAACTAGCGGGGGCCGGTTCCTCACAGATACGCAGTATTTT,CATRGKGTSGGRFLTDTQYF
TRBD1,-,TRBV5-1,TRBJ2-1,TGCGCCAGCAGCTCGGGAAACAGGGGGTTCAATGAGCAGTTCTTC,CASSSGNRGFNEQFF
-,-,TRBV6-6,TRBJ1-1,TGTGCCAGCAGGACAGAAAGGAACACTGAAGCTTTCTTT,CASRTERNTEAFF
-,-,TRBV5-1,TRBJ1-2,TGCGCCAGCAGCTTGGAGCGTTATGGCTACACCTTC,CASSLERYGYTF
-,-,TRBV7-9,TRBJ1-5,TGTGCCAGCAGCTTAGGGGGGCAGGGAGATCAGCCCCAGCATTTT,CASSLGGQGDQPQHF
-,-,TRBV28,TRBJ2-1,TGTGCCAGCAGTTTATTAGGGCCCTACAATGAGCAGTTCTTC,CASSLLGPYNEQFF
-,-,TRBV4-1,TRBJ2-7,TGCGCCAGCAGCCAAGGGGGGTCCTACGAGCAGTACTTC,CASSQGGSYEQYF
-,-,TRBV19,TRBJ1-2,TGTGCCAGTAGTATACCAAATAGACCCCACTATGGCTACACCTTC,CASSIPNRPHYGYTF
-,-,TRBV7-2,TRBJ1-2,TGTGCCAGCAGGCCGGCCCTGGATGGGGCCAGTGGCTACACCTTC,CASRPALDGASGYTF
TRBD2,-,TRBV7-9,TRBJ2-1,TGTGCCAGCAGCTTTGGGACTAGCGGGAAAGATGAGCAGTTCTTC,CASSFGTSGKDEQFF